The T cell receptor (beta chain) described here comes from a study of PD-1 blockade in mismatch repair-deficient tumors. This CDR3 spans 15 amino acids. Trimming at V came to 4 bases and at J to 5 bases, leaving 9 bases not matched to a gene. Looked up from germline, CDR1 is SGHDT and CDR2 is YYEEEE. Assay: immunoSEQ multiplex PCR; the TCRdb copy retains only in-frame clones and omits some. The sample lists about 24,000 clones, about 83% occurring once. Three pembrolizumab responders had their TCRs sequenced. Here the sequenced sample was peripheral blood, taken 12 weeks after starting pembrolizumab. The TCR sequence derives from an adult with mismatch repair-deficient cancer. This chain uses TRBV5-6 with TRBJ2-7; 10 bases agree with TRBD2. For the CDR3, the DNA is TGTGCCAGCAGCCCCCCTAGCGGGAGACTCAACGAGCAGTACTTC. It yields the protein CASSPPSGRLNEQYF. The full variable domain, its missing parts supplied by reference TRBV5-6 and TRBJ2-7, is DAGVTQSPTHLIKTRGQQVTLRCSPKSGHDTVSWYQQALGQGPQFIFQYYEEEERQRGNFPDRFSGHQFPNYSSELNVNALLLGDSALYLCASSPPSGRLNEQYFGPGTRLTVT.